This T cell receptor (beta chain) is from a study of monozygotic twins with inflammatory bowel disease. Germline V gene lookup returns CDR1 MNHEY and CDR2 SVGAGI. CDR3 length equals 14 residues. For each CDR3 protein, TCRdb gives one entry from its re-call of the 5' RACE reads, without DNA. This sample's table reports around 450,000 distinct CDR3 sequences. Input material: blood. The receptor was isolated from a human donor with ulcerative colitis or Crohn's disease, or a healthy co-twin of an affected twin (not recorded which). The J gene is TRBJ1-2, the V gene TRBV6-5; the TCRdb call, TRBD1, lacks DNA for checking. The CDR3 loop is CASSYSKRGYGYTF.